This T cell receptor beta chain was identified in a study of blood T cell repertoires in COVID-19. Trimming left V 0 bases short and J 8 bases short, with 15 bases between. The germline gives CDR1 SGDLS, CDR2 YYNGEE. This CDR3 has 15 residues. Only in-frame clones appear in the TCRdb table, and some are missing; sequencing was by immunoSEQ multiplex PCR. This table holds 120,000 or so clones, about four fifths found once. The chain uses TRBV9 and TRBJ2-1, with D possibly being TRBD2 (6 bases). The sequenced material came from peripheral blood. This clonotype was sampled from a woman in her thirties who had recovered from COVID-19. CDR3 sequence reads: CASSVARRGAHEQFF. In nucleotides, the CDR3 is TGTGCCAGCAGCGTAGCGCGGCGCGGGGCTCATGAGCAGTTCTTC.